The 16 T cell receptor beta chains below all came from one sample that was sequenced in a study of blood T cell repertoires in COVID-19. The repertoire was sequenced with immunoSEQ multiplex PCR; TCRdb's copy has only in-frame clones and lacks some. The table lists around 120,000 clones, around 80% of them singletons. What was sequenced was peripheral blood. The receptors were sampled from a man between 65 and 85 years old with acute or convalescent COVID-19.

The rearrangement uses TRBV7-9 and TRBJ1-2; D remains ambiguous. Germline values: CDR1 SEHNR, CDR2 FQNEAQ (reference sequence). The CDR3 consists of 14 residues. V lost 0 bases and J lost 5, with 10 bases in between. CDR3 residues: CASSLARTGYGYTF. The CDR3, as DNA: TGTGCCAGCAGCTTAGCCAGGACGGGGTATGGCTACACCTTC.

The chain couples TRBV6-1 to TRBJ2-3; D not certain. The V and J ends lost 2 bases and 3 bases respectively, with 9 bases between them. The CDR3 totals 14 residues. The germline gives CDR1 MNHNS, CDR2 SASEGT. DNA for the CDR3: TGTGCCAGCAGTGAATTCATAGCAACAGATACGCAGTATTTT. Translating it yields CASSEFIATDTQYF.

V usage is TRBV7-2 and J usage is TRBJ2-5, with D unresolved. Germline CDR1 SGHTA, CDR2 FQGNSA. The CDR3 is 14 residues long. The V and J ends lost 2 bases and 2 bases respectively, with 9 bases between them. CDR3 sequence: CASSLLQAQETQYF. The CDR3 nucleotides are TGTGCCAGCAGCTTATTGCAGGCACAAGAGACCCAGTACTTC.

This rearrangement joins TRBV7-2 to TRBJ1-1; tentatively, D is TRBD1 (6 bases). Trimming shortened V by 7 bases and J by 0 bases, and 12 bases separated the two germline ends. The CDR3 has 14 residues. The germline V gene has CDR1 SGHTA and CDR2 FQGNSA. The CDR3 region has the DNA TGTGCCAGCAACCTAGGACAGATGAACACTGAAGCTTTCTTT. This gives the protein CASNLGQMNTEAFF.

The CDR3: CASRTTGDYEQYF. The CDR3 DNA follows: TGTGCCAGCAGGACTACGGGGGACTACGAGCAGTACTTC. The chain carries TRBV28 and TRBJ2-7; D is possibly TRBD2 (6 bases). The CDR3 has 13 amino acids. Germline-derived CDR1 and CDR2 are MDHEN and SYDVKM. The V gene lost 6 bases and the J gene lost 3 bases, with 12 bases spanning the gap.

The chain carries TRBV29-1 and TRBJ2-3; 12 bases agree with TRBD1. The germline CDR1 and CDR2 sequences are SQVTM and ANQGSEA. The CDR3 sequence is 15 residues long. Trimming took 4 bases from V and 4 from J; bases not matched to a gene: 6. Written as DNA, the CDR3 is TGCAGCGTTGGAAGGGGACAGGGGGCCCCAGATACGCAGTATTTT. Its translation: CSVGRGQGAPDTQYF.

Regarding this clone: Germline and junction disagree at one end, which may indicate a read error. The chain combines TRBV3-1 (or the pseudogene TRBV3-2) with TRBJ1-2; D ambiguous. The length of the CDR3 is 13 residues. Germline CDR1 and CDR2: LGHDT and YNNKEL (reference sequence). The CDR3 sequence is CASSQNPSEGCTF. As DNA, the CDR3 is TGTGCCAGCAGCCAAAACCCTTCGGAGGGCTGCACCTTC.

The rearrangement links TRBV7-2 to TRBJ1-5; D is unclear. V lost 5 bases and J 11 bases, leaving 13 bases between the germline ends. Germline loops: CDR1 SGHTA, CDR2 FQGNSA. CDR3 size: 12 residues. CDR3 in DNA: TGTGCCAGCAGCGAGGGATATTCAGCCCAGCATTTT. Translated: CASSEGYSAQHF. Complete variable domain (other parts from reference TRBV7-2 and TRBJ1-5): GAGVSQSPSNKVTEKGKDVELRCDPISGHTALYWYRQSLGQGLEFLIYFQGNSAPDKSGLPSDRFSAERTGGSVSTLTIQRTQQEDSAVYLCASSEGYSAQHFGDGTRLSIL.

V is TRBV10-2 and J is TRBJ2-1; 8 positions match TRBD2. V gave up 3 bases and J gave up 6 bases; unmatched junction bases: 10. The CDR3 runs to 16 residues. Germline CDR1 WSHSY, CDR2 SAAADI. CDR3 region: CASSDWTGGPLNEQFF. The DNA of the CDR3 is TGCGCCAGCAGTGATTGGACGGGGGGGCCTCTCAATGAGCAGTTCTTC.

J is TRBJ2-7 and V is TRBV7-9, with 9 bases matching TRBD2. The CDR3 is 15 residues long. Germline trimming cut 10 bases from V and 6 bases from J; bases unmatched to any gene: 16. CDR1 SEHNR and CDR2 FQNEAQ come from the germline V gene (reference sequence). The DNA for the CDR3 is TGTGCCAACGAACCTTTAGCGGGGGTATCCGGCGAGCAGTACTTC. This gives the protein CANEPLAGVSGEQYF.

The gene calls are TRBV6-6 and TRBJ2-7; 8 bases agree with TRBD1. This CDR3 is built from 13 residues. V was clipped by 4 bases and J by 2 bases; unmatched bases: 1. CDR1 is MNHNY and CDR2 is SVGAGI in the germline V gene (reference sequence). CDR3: CASSSRGPYEQYF. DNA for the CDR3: TGTGCCAGCAGTTCCAGGGGGCCCTACGAGCAGTACTTC.

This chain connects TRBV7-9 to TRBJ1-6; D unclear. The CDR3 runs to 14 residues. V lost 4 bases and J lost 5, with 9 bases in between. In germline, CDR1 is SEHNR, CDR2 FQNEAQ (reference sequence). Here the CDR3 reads CASSSSGDNSPLHF. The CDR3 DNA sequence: TGTGCCAGCAGCTCTTCCGGAGATAATTCACCCCTCCACTTT.

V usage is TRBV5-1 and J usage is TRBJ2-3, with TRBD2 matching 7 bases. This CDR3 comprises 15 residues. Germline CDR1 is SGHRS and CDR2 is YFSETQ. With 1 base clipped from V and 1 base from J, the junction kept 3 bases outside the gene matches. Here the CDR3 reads CASSLRGEGTDTQYF. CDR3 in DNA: TGCGCCAGCAGCTTGCGGGGGGAGGGCACAGATACGCAGTATTTT.

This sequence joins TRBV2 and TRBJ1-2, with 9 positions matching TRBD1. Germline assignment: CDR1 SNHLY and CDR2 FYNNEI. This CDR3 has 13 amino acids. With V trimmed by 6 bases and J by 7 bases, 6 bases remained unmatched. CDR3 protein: CASSQDRGLGYTF. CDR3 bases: TGTGCCAGCAGCCAGGACAGGGGACTTGGCTACACCTTC.

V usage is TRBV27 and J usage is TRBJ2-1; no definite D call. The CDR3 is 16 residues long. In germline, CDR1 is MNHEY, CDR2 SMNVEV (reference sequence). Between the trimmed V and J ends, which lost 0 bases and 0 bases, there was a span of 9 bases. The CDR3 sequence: CASSLSQVSSYNEQFF. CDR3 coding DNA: TGTGCCAGCAGTTTATCGCAGGTTAGCTCCTACAATGAGCAGTTCTTC.

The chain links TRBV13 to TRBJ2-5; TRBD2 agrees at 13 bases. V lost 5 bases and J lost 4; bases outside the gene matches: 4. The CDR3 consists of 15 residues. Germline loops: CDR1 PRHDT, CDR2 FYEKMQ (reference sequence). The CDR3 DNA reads TGTGCCAGCAGCATGGGACTAGCGGGGCTAGAGACCCAGTACTTC. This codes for CASSMGLAGLETQYF.